These 31 T cell receptor beta chains were sequenced from one sample in a study of T cells in Graves' hyperthyroidism and ophthalmopathy (dated by TCRdb to the late 2010s). Receptor libraries were prepared by multiplex PCR. The instrument given in TCRdb is Illumina HiSeq 2000. TCR beta CDR3 regions were amplified from RNA transcripts. The TCR CDR3 was subjected to a first round of RT-PCR using the HTBI primer set and the Qiagen OneStep RT-PCR kit. The public reads were reprocessed in TCRdb via fastp at Q25 and MiXCR, keeping in-frame beta chains. Rows with one shared CDR3 protein collapse into an entry with the most common genes and DNA. The sample yields about half a million distinct CDR3 sequences; 15% to 20% were counted once. The ten most abundant clones make up about 29% of the sample. Material for sequencing was blood. These receptors were collected from a woman in her 30s with Graves' ophthalmopathy.

In its sample, this clonotype was seen a few times. This rearrangement joins TRBV12-3 or TRBV12-4 to TRBJ1-2; D ambiguous. The CDR3 is 12 residues long. V was cut by 6 bases and J by 4 bases, with 9 bases left in between. The CDR3 sequence is CASRPPVYGYTF. CDR3 nucleotide sequence: TGTGCCAGCAGACCCCCAGTCTATGGCTACACCTTC.

This clonotype has only a few counts. The rearrangement uses TRBV5-1 and TRBJ2-1; 7 nucleotides line up with TRBD1. CDR1 and CDR2 from the germline V gene are SGHRS and YFSETQ. The trim removed 3 bases at V and 3 bases at J, leaving 6 bases unmatched. The CDR3 spans 15 residues. The CDR3 DNA reads as TGCGCCAGCAGCTCTGGGACAGAGGTCTACAATGAGCAGTTCTTC. It encodes CASSSGTEVYNEQFF.

The sample holds many counts of this clonotype. The chain combines TRBV7-2 with TRBJ1-5; TRBD1 is a possible D gene (5 bases). V was trimmed by 5 bases and J by 3 bases, leaving 11 bases between them. This CDR3 has 14 amino acids. Germline CDR1 reads SGHTA; CDR2 reads FQGNSA. The CDR3 DNA is TGTGCCAGCAGCCCGGACAATAACAATCAGCCCCAGCATTTT. Its protein product is CASSPDNNNQPQHF.

The J gene is TRBJ2-3, the V gene TRBV6-2 or TRBV6-3, with 8 bases aligning to TRBD2. The CDR3 has 13 amino acids. Looked up from germline, CDR1 is MNHEY and CDR2 is SVGEGT. V was clipped by 7 bases and J by 6 bases; unmatched bases: 6. The DNA of the CDR3 is TGTGCCAGCAAAGCGGGAGACGTGGATACGCAGTATTTT. Residues: CASKAGDVDTQYF.

This clonotype was observed many times. The chain carries TRBV2 and TRBJ2-1; no clear D. The V gene's germline CDR1 is SNHLY and CDR2 FYNNEI. V shed 6 bases and J shed 6 bases, with 9 bases lying between them. The CDR3 consists of 12 residues. The CDR3 loop reads CASRSNPNEQFF. The CDR3 bases are TGTGCCAGCAGAAGTAACCCCAATGAGCAGTTCTTC.

This clonotype was counted only a few times. This chain connects TRBV3-1 to TRBJ2-5, with 12 positions matching TRBD2. V lost 2 bases and J lost 4; bases outside the gene matches: 14. The CDR3 runs 19 residues. Germline values: CDR1 LGHDT, CDR2 YNNKEL (reference sequence). Here the CDR3 DNA reads TGTGCCAGCAGCCAAAGGGCCACAGCCCCGGGACTAGCGGGAGAGACCCAGTACTTC. Translating gives CASSQRATAPGLAGETQYF.

This clonotype is a singleton in its sample. This chain joins TRBV10-3 and TRBJ2-2, with 7 bases identical to TRBD1. The better agreement between TRBJ1-1 and the DNA end casts doubt on the J call. CDR3 length: 15 residues. Germline V lookup: CDR1 ENHRY, CDR2 SYGVKD. The CDR3 coding sequence is TGTGCCATCAGTGATCTTAGACAGGGATATTCGGGAGCTTTCTTT. It encodes CAISDLRQGYSGAFF.

This clonotype was recorded many times. The chain couples TRBV30 to TRBJ2-7; unclear D gene. Trimming pared 0 bases from V and 3 bases from J, leaving 9 bases between. CDR3 size: 13 residues. The V gene's germline CDR1 is GTSNPN and CDR2 SVGIG (reference sequence). The DNA for the CDR3 is TGTGCCTGGAGTGTAACTCAAATCTACGAGCAGTACTTC. Translated: CAWSVTQIYEQYF.

This clonotype was counted between two and nine times. The chain links TRBV20-1 to TRBJ2-2, with D perhaps TRBD1 (6 bases). Deletions cut 3 bases from V and 2 bases from J, with 16 bases between. The CDR3 extends over 16 amino acids. Germline V CDR1 and CDR2: DFQATT, SNEGSKA (reference sequence). CDR3 sequence reads: CSARDHRAGNTGELFF. CDR3 in DNA: TGCAGTGCTAGGGACCACAGGGCCGGCAACACCGGGGAGCTGTTTTTT.

The chain couples TRBV7-9 to TRBJ1-3; no reliable D call. CDR1 and CDR2 from the germline V gene are SEHNR and FQNEAQ (reference sequence). The V end lost 3 bases, the J end lost 0 bases, and 15 bases lay between the germline ends. The CDR3 contains 17 residues. CDR3 sequence: CASSLFGGVYSGNTIYF. The DNA of the CDR3 is TGTGCCAGCAGCTTGTTCGGTGGGGTTTACTCTGGAAACACCATATATTTT.

The V and J genes are TRBV4-1 and TRBJ2-5; TRBD1 aligns across 10 bases. The V gene's germline CDR1 is MGHRA and CDR2 YSYEKL. This CDR3 spans 15 amino acids. Losses at the gene ends were 4 bases for V and 4 bases for J; bases not matched to a gene: 6. Here the CDR3 reads CASSRSGTGVETQYF. CDR3 DNA sequence: TGCGCCAGCAGCCGGTCCGGGACAGGGGTAGAGACCCAGTACTTC.

This clonotype was recorded at least ten times. This chain joins TRBV20-1 and TRBJ2-5; 14 bases are a match to TRBD2. This CDR3 has 19 residues. CDR1 and CDR2 from the germline V gene are DFQATT and SNEGSKA (reference sequence). J gave up 2 bases and V 2 bases, and 13 bases lay outside the gene matches. The CDR3 DNA is TGCAGTGCTAGACCGATCGGGACTAGCGGGAGAATGCGGCAAGAGACCCAGTACTTC. It specifies CSARPIGTSGRMRQETQYF.

This clonotype appeared many times. The chain joins TRBV24-1 to TRBJ2-7, with TRBD1 as a possible D gene (6 bases). The CDR3 covers 15 residues. V lost 3 bases to trimming and J lost 2 bases, with 13 bases between them. CDR1 KGHDR and CDR2 SFDVKD come from the germline V gene. CDR3 sequence (DNA): TGTGCCACCAGTGATCCTAGGACAGAAGCCTACGAGCAGTACTTC. It yields the protein CATSDPRTEAYEQYF.

The chain joins TRBV24-1 to TRBJ2-1, with 9 bases fitting TRBD1. The germline V gene has CDR1 KGHDR and CDR2 SFDVKD. The CDR3 runs 15 residues. V lost 3 bases to trimming and J lost 5 bases; unmatched junction nucleotides: 4. CDR3 loop: CATSDMGQGNNEQFF. CDR3 DNA: TGTGCCACCAGTGATATGGGACAGGGAAACAATGAGCAGTTCTTC.

Here the CDR3 DNA reads TGTGCCAGCACATCGGGACTTGCCTACGAGCAGTACTTC. This encodes CASTSGLAYEQYF. The J gene is TRBJ2-7, the V gene TRBV7-9, with a tentative D call TRBD2 (6 bases). The germline V gene has CDR1 SEHNR and CDR2 FQNEAQ (reference sequence). The V and J ends lost 7 bases and 2 bases respectively, with 12 bases between them. The CDR3 loop spans 13 amino acids.

The chain combines TRBV27 with TRBJ1-6, with 7 bases matching TRBD1. The V gene end was trimmed by 7 bases and the J gene end by 0 bases; junction bases not matched to a gene: 9. Germline CDR1 reads MNHEY; CDR2 reads SMNVEV (reference sequence). CDR3 length equals 17 residues. DNA of the CDR3: TGTGCCAGCAAAGACAGGGCCCCGAGCTCCTATAATTCACCCCTCCACTTT. Translated: CASKDRAPSSYNSPLHF.

This clonotype was recorded a few times. This chain connects TRBV19 to TRBJ2-7, with 7 bases that match TRBD2. Trimming took 1 base from V and 3 from J; bases not matched to a gene: 9. Germline lookup yields CDR1 LNHDA and CDR2 SQIVND (reference sequence). The CDR3 consists of 16 residues. This CDR3 reads CASSIVQAAGVYEQYF. CDR3 nucleotide sequence: TGTGCCAGTAGTATAGTTCAGGCCGCGGGAGTCTACGAGCAGTACTTC.

Worth noting for this clonotype: A clone one base away is much larger, so this may be a read error. The rearrangement links TRBV6-1 to TRBJ2-4; D possibly corresponds to TRBD2 (6 bases). Germline loops: CDR1 MNHNS, CDR2 SASEGT. CDR3 length: 16 amino acids. CDR3 loop: CASSEGGDLAQNIQYF. CDR3 DNA sequence: TGTGCCAGCAGTGAAGGGGGGGACTTAGCCCAAAACATTCAGTACTTC.

This clonotype was found many times. The chain joins TRBV7-2 to TRBJ2-1; D is uncertain. The germline CDR1 and CDR2 sequences are SGHTA and FQGNSA. Trimming pared 5 bases from V and 0 bases from J, leaving 11 bases between. This CDR3 contains 15 residues. The CDR3 here is CASSLILSSYNEQFF. The DNA of the CDR3 is TGTGCCAGCAGCCTAATATTAAGCTCCTACAATGAGCAGTTCTTC.

This clonotype has at least ten counts. This chain joins TRBV6-2 or TRBV6-3 and TRBJ2-1; 7 bases align to TRBD2. From germline, CDR1 is MNHEY and CDR2 SVGEGT. Trimming cost V 2 bases and J 4 bases; bases outside gene matches: 11. There are 17 residues in the CDR3. CDR3 DNA: TGTGCCAGCAGTTACGATATTGGGGGAGGGGTATACAATGAGCAGTTCTTC. Its translation: CASSYDIGGGVYNEQFF.

This clonotype was seen more than once but under ten times. V usage is TRBV19 and J usage is TRBJ1-5; no clear D gene. V was shortened by 3 bases and J by 5 bases, with 5 bases between the two germline ends. CDR1 and CDR2 (germline): LNHDA, SQIVND (reference sequence). There are 12 residues in the CDR3. CDR3 in amino acids: CASSIVHQPQHF. DNA of the CDR3: TGTGCCAGTAGTATTGTGCATCAGCCCCAGCATTTT.

This clonotype was observed a few times. This rearrangement joins TRBV20-1 to TRBJ2-4; D gene uncertain. The CDR3 length is 13 residues. Trimming shortened V by 1 base and J by 2 bases, and 6 bases separated the two germline ends. Per germline, CDR1 DFQATT and CDR2 SNEGSKA (reference sequence). In DNA form, the CDR3 reads TGCAGTGCTAGAGGGCCCCCCAAAAACATTCAGTACTTC. It codes for CSARGPPKNIQYF.

The gene calls are TRBV28 and TRBJ1-2; TRBD1 aligns across 9 bases. V trimming: 6 bases; J trimming: 8 bases; junction bases outside the gene matches: 7. Germline-derived CDR1 and CDR2 are MDHEN and SYDVKM. The CDR3 extends over 13 amino acids. CDR3 nucleotide sequence: TGTGCCAGCAGCCCTACGGACAGGGGCGGCTACACCTTC. Its translation: CASSPTDRGGYTF.

This clonotype has a handful of counts. The chain combines TRBV18 with TRBJ2-5, with 9 bases aligning to TRBD2. CDR3 length equals 15 residues. J gave up 4 bases and V 4 bases, and 7 bases lay outside the gene matches. The germline V gene has CDR1 KGHSH and CDR2 LQKENI. CDR3 residues: CASSLSGLASETQYF. CDR3 DNA sequence: TGTGCCAGCTCACTTTCGGGACTAGCTTCAGAGACCCAGTACTTC.

The chain employs TRBV6-1 and TRBJ2-7, with a weak D call TRBD2 (5 bases). Germline V gene data show CDR1 as MNHNS and CDR2 as SASEGT. Trimming shortened V by 8 bases and J by 0 bases, and 11 bases separated the two germline ends. The CDR3 is 13 residues long. CDR3: CASLLSGSYEQYF. CDR3 nucleotides: TGTGCCAGCCTTCTGAGCGGCTCCTACGAGCAGTACTTC.

The gene calls are TRBV7-9 and TRBJ2-5; weak D call: TRBD1 (5 bases). The V end lost 5 bases, the J end lost 9 bases, and 16 bases lay between the germline ends. The CDR3 has 13 residues. Germline CDR1 and CDR2: SEHNR and FQNEAQ (reference sequence). The CDR3 coding sequence is TGTGCCAGCAGCCCCGGACACACTTCTCCCCAGTACTTC. Residues: CASSPGHTSPQYF.

In its sample, this clonotype was seen a few times. The chain combines TRBV6-1 with TRBJ2-3; D possibly corresponds to TRBD2 (6 bases). Trimming took off 7 bases at V and 5 bases at J, with 16 bases between the two ends. Germline V gene data show CDR1 as MNHNS and CDR2 as SASEGT. The CDR3 is 14 residues long. For the CDR3, the DNA is TGTGCCAGCACTCGAGGTGGAGGGGTAGATACGCAGTATTTT. As protein: CASTRGGGVDTQYF.

This clonotype was seen repeatedly, ten times or more. The J gene is TRBJ2-5, the V gene TRBV9; possible D gene TRBD2, 7 bases. CDR3 size: 15 residues. CDR1 is SGDLS and CDR2 is YYNGEE in the germline V gene. V dropped 0 bases and J dropped 5 bases, with 14 bases sitting between them. CDR3 sequence (DNA): TGTGCCAGCAGCGTAGTTCCAGGGGAGGGGGAGACCCAGTACTTC. It specifies CASSVVPGEGETQYF. Variable domain in full (rest from reference TRBV9 and TRBJ2-5): DSGVTQTPKHLITATGQRVTLRCSPRSGDLSVYWYQQSLDQGLQFLIQYYNGEERAKGNILERFSAQQFPDLHSELNLSSLELGDSALYFCASSVVPGEGETQYFGPGTRLLVL.

This clonotype was recorded a few times. The V and J genes are TRBV2 and TRBJ2-7; 11 positions match TRBD2. Germline-derived CDR1 and CDR2 are SNHLY and FYNNEI. V was clipped by 6 bases and J by 1 base; unmatched bases: 8. The CDR3 has 16 residues. This CDR3 reads CASSLALAGGSYEQYF. Here the CDR3 DNA reads TGTGCCAGCAGCTTGGCGCTAGCGGGAGGTTCCTACGAGCAGTACTTC.

This clonotype was counted ten times or more. This chain links TRBV20-1 with TRBJ2-7, with 13 bases matching TRBD2. V lost 5 bases to trimming and J lost 3 bases; unmatched junction nucleotides: 4. From germline, CDR1 is DFQATT and CDR2 SNEGSKA (reference sequence). The CDR3 extends over 14 amino acids. In nucleotides, the CDR3 is TGCAGTGCTTGGGGGACTAGCGGGAACTACGAGCAGTACTTC. This sequence encodes CSAWGTSGNYEQYF.

This clonotype was seen only a few times. V is TRBV6-1 and J is TRBJ1-2; 9 nucleotides match TRBD1. V lost 7 bases, J lost 2 bases, and 2 bases stayed unmatched. Looked up from germline, CDR1 is MNHNS and CDR2 is SASEGT. This CDR3 is 13 amino acids long. CDR3 coding DNA: TGTGCCAGCAAAGACAGGGGGAACTATGGCTACACCTTC. Its protein is CASKDRGNYGYTF.